This entry concerns a single T cell receptor beta chain. The sample belongs to a study of cytomegalovirus exposure and HLA in healthy donors. The PCR made use of 60 Vbeta and 13 Jbeta primers. Clones were sequenced by immunoSEQ multiplex PCR, and TCRdb holds only the in-frame ones, with some missing. Of roughly 120,000 clones in the sample, about 83% are singletons; the top ten hold about 2.5%. V was trimmed by 5 bases and J by 7 bases, leaving 18 bases between them. Germline V gene lookup returns CDR1 PRHDT and CDR2 FYEKMQ (reference sequence). This CDR3 region has 14 residues. This receptor was obtained from a woman aged 35 to 49 in good health and CMV-seropositive. J is TRBJ2-7 and V is TRBV13; a weak D match, TRBD1 (6 bases). Sequencing was performed on PBMCs. CDR3: CASSPGQPRGEQYF. CDR3 coding DNA: TGTGCCAGCAGCCCCGGACAGCCCCGTGGAGAGCAGTACTTC.